The present T cell receptor (beta chain) was sequenced within a study of T cell responses to AZD1222 COVID-19 vaccine. Study background: Whether given at about 4 or about 12 weeks, second doses were pooled. Findings and limits, study-wide: Breadth and depth of Spike-specific TCRs rose after two AZD1222 doses. Females made up more of the donors, who were largely white British, and clonal diversity may have come out too low.

Here immunoSEQ multiplex PCR was the method, and the copy in TCRdb shows in-frame clones only, minus some. The top ten clones hold about 14% of a sample with 120,000 to 150,000 clones, roughly 88% of them seen once. Germline V gives CDR1 SGHRS, CDR2 YFSETQ. The CDR3 sequence is 14 residues long. Trimming removed 5 bases from V and 1 base from J, with 9 bases in between. Regarding this clone: Its specificity is unknown.

V is TRBV5-1 and J is TRBJ2-2; tentative D call: TRBD2 (6 bases). This clonotype was obtained from an adult in good health. The input for sequencing was peripheral blood, taken on day 0 of AZD1222 vaccination. In nucleotides, the CDR3 is TGCGCCAGCAGTGGGGGGAGGAACACCGGGGAGCTGTTTTTT. It codes for CASSGGRNTGELFF.